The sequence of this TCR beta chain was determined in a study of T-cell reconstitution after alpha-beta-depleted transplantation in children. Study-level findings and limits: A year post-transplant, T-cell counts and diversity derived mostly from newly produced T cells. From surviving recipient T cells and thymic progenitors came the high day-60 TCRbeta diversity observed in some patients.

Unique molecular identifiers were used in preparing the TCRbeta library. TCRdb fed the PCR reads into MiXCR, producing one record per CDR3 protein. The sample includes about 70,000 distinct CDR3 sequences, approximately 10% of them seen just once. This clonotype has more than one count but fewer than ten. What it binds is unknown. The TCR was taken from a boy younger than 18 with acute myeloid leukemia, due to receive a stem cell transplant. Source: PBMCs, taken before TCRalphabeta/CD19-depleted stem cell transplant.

CDR3 region: CASSLASGGAFPQETQYF. The CDR3 DNA follows: TGTGCCAGCAGTTTGGCTAGCGGGGGGGCATTCCCACAAGAGACCCAGTACTTC. J is TRBJ2-5 and V is TRBV12-3 or TRBV12-4, with 12 bases aligning to TRBD2. This CDR3 has 18 residues. V lost 3 bases to trimming and J lost 2 bases; unmatched junction nucleotides: 10.